The rows below give T cell receptor beta chains drawn from one sample of a study of cytomegalovirus exposure and HLA in healthy donors. TCRdb's copy holds only in-frame clones and misses some; the assay was immunoSEQ multiplex PCR. Altogether under 200,000 clones are present, around three quarters being singletons, with the ten largest covering 1.8%. The sample consisted of PBMCs. Source of these receptors: a young woman in good health and CMV-seronegative. CDR3s include the opening cysteine and the closing phenylalanine or tryptophan. Each record gives: D gene, J gene, V gene, clone size, CDR3 DNA, CDR3 protein. D genes are given only for firm matches. A clone size is listed for some rows: how often the clone was seen (once, few, many), or a class if it is expanded.

>.|TRBJ2-2|TRBV5-6|.
TGTGCCAGCAGCTTGTTGCGGGAAATGAACACCGGGGAGCTGTTTTTT
CASSLLREMNTGELFF
>.|TRBJ1-3|TRBV7-9|.
TGTGCCAGCAGCCCTCAGACGGGAGTCCTTGGAAACACCATATATTTT
CASSPQTGVLGNTIYF
>TRBD2|TRBJ2-1|TRBV5-1|.
TGCGCCAGCACCACAGTAGCGGGGAACTACAATGAGCAGTTCTTC
CASTTVAGNYNEQFF
>TRBD1|TRBJ2-7|TRBV23-1|.
TGCGCCAGCAGTCAGGGCCGGGACAGGGCGGGTATGGAGCAGTACTTC
CASSQGRDRAGMEQYF
>.|TRBJ2-7|TRBV11-2|.
TGTGCCAGCAGCCCCGCCATCACAGGGTACGAGCAGTACTTC
CASSPAITGYEQYF
>TRBD2|TRBJ2-7|TRBV18|.
TGTGCCAGCTCACCAGGGGAGGGTGGCGAGCAGTACTTC
CASSPGEGGEQYF
>TRBD1|TRBJ2-7|TRBV4-1|.
TGCGCCAGCAGCAGGGGACAGGGGTCGGGTTACGAGCAGTACTTC
CASSRGQGSGYEQYF
>.|TRBJ1-1|TRBV11-3|.
TGTGCCAGCAGCTTAAGCGGTCCGGGTAACACTGAAGCTTTCTTT
CASSLSGPGNTEAFF
>.|TRBJ1-4|TRBV6-1|few
TGTGCCAGCAGTTCTAGGCGCGGGAAACTGTTTTTT
CASSSRRGKLFF
>.|TRBJ2-7|TRBV5-6|.
TGTGCCAGCAGCCCGTGGCCGGGATACTACGAGCAGTACTTC
CASSPWPGYYEQYF
>.|TRBJ2-3|TRBV11-2|.
TGTGCCAGCAGCTTCCGAGGCCCCACAGATACGCAGTATTTT
CASSFRGPTDTQYF
>TRBD2|TRBJ2-7|TRBV6-6|.
TGTGCCAGCAGCAAGACCGGGCTAGCGGGAGGCGAGCAGTACTTC
CASSKTGLAGGEQYF
>.|TRBJ2-7|TRBV7-2|.
TGTGCCAGCAGCTCCGGCCAGGGGTCCTACGAGCAGTACTTC
CASSSGQGSYEQYF
>TRBD2|TRBJ2-3|TRBV4-3|.
TGCGCCAGCAGCCAAGATCATGCGGGAGGCACAGATACGCAGTATTTT
CASSQDHAGGTDTQYF
>TRBD2|TRBJ2-1|TRBV29-1|.
TGCAGCGTATGGGTTAGCGGGGGGGCGTCGCAGTTCTTC
CSVWVSGGASQFF
>TRBD1|TRBJ1-5|TRBV19|.
TGTGCCAGTAGAGACAGGGGCTCCAATCAGCCCCAGCATTTT
CASRDRGSNQPQHF
>.|TRBJ2-5|TRBV6-5|.
TGTGCCAGCAGCCCGAGGGGGACCGGAGAGACCCAGTACTTC
CASSPRGTGETQYF
>.|TRBJ2-3|TRBV5-1|.
TGCGCCAGCAGCTTGGCTCTAGCAGTAAGCACAGATACGCAGTATTTT
CASSLALAVSTDTQYF
>.|TRBJ2-6|TRBV5-1|.
TGCGCCAGCAGCCGCTCCGGGACAGGGGCCAACGTCCTGACTTTC
CASSRSGTGANVLTF
>TRBD2|TRBJ2-7|TRBV18|.
TGTGCCAGCTCACACGGGACTAAATACGAGCAGTACTTC
CASSHGTKYEQYF
>.|TRBJ2-3|TRBV5-4|.
TGTGCCAGCAGCGGGGATGGGGGCGCAGATACGCAGTATTTT
CASSGDGGADTQYF
>.|TRBJ2-7|TRBV5-1|.
TGCGCCAGCAGCTCTGACGAGCGCGAGCAGTACTTC
CASSSDEREQYF
>TRBD2|TRBJ2-7|TRBV27|.
TGTGCCAGCAGTTCCCCGGGACTAGCGGGAGGCTGGTACGAGCAGTACTTC
CASSSPGLAGGWYEQYF
>TRBD1|TRBJ2-7|TRBV4-3|.
TGCGCCAGCAGCTCAAGTCACGGGACAGGTAAAAGGACCGAGCAGTACTTC
CASSSSHGTGKRTEQYF
>.|TRBJ1-2|TRBV5-4|.
TGTGCCTACGGTTTCGATGGCTACACCTTC
CAYGFDGYTF
>.|TRBJ2-7|TRBV27|.
TGTGCCAGCAGTACATACCGGGACTCATCCGCCTACGAGCAGTACTTC
CASSTYRDSSAYEQYF
>TRBD1|TRBJ1-2|TRBV27|few
TGTGCCAGCAGTTGGAGGACAGGGGGGTTTAACTATGGCTACACCTTC
CASSWRTGGFNYGYTF
>.|TRBJ1-2|TRBV7-2|.
TGTGCCAGCAAAGACAGAGCTAACTATGGCTACACCTTC
CASKDRANYGYTF
>.|TRBJ2-3|TRBV4-3|.
TGCGCCAGCAGCCAAGATCCGGGCAGGGGAAACACAGATACGCAGTATTTT
CASSQDPGRGNTDTQYF